The 27 T cell receptor beta chains below all came from one sample that was sequenced in a study of CD8 T cells in ankylosing spondylitis. TCRdb re-called the 5' RACE reads with MiXCR, one entry per CDR3 protein. The table records 300,000 to 400,000 distinct CDR3 sequences, approximately 22% of them present only once. Specimen: blood, either unsorted or a sorted T cell fraction (not recorded which). Every receptor here comes from a male donor with ankylosing spondylitis or in good health (not recorded which).

The gene calls are TRBV12-3 or TRBV12-4 and TRBJ2-5; D may be TRBD2 (6 bases). V lost 8 bases, J lost 1 base, and 17 bases lay in between. This CDR3 contains 15 residues. DNA for the CDR3: TGTGCCAGCTCCTTTCGCGGGGCAATCCAAGAGACCCAGTACTTC. Protein: CASSFRGAIQETQYF.

The chain carries TRBV27 and TRBJ2-6; TRBD1 agrees at 7 bases. The trim removed 5 bases at V and 2 bases at J, leaving 3 bases unmatched. The germline V gene encodes CDR1 MNHEY and CDR2 SMNVEV (reference sequence). The CDR3 sequence is 15 residues long. CDR3 in DNA: TGTGCCAGCAGTGACGACAGGGCTGGGGCCAACGTCCTGACTTTC. Residues: CASSDDRAGANVLTF.

Only a few counts were recorded for this clonotype. The chain is built from TRBV4-1 and TRBJ1-3; maybe TRBD1 (6 bases). V lost 1 base and J lost 0, with 13 bases in between. CDR1 and CDR2 from the germline V gene are MGHRA and YSYEKL. The CDR3 runs 17 residues. Here the CDR3 reads CASSQVKGGTSGNTIYF. The CDR3 region has the DNA TGCGCCAGCAGCCAAGTCAAGGGGGGTACCTCTGGAAACACCATATATTTT.

This clonotype was detected many times. The chain combines TRBV29-1 with TRBJ2-5; TRBD2 agrees at 8 bases. The V and J ends lost 7 bases and 3 bases, in that order; junction bases with no gene match: 7. The CDR3 is made up of 13 amino acids. Per the germline V gene, CDR1 is SQVTM and CDR2 is ANQGSEA. The CDR3 region is CSALAAEKETQYF. The CDR3, as DNA: TGCAGCGCACTAGCGGCGGAAAAAGAGACCCAGTACTTC.

The chain employs TRBV11-2 and TRBJ1-3, with D unresolved. There are 15 residues in the CDR3. Per the germline V gene, CDR1 is SGHAT and CDR2 is FQNNGV. V was shortened by 0 bases and J by 2 bases, with 8 bases between the two germline ends. CDR3 protein: CASSLDTRAGNTIYF. CDR3 nucleotide sequence: TGTGCCAGCAGCTTAGATACAAGGGCTGGAAACACCATATATTTT.

V usage is TRBV5-1 and J usage is TRBJ2-3; 9 positions match TRBD2. The CDR3 runs to 17 residues. Trimming cost V 4 bases and J 0 bases; bases outside gene matches: 9. CDR1 is SGHRS, CDR2 YFSETQ, per germline. The CDR3 spells CASSEDLAGTSTDTQYF. CDR3 DNA: TGCGCCAGCAGCGAGGATCTAGCGGGGACTAGCACAGATACGCAGTATTTT. The full variable domain, with the rest looked up from reference TRBV5-1 and TRBJ2-3, is KAGVTQTPRYLIKTRGQQVTLSCSPISGHRSVSWYQQTPGQGLQFLFEYFSETQRNKGNFPGRFSGRQFSNSRSEMNVSTLELGDSALYLCASSEDLAGTSTDTQYFGPGTRLTVL.

This clonotype showed up just a few times. The chain joins TRBV12-3 or TRBV12-4 to TRBJ1-1; D uncertain. V was clipped by 4 bases and J by 6 bases, with 15 bases between them. This CDR3 region has 14 residues. The chain's CDR3 is CASSWADPSPEAFF. The CDR3 coding sequence is TGTGCCAGCAGTTGGGCAGACCCCTCTCCTGAAGCTTTCTTT.

This chain uses TRBV29-1 with TRBJ2-7; 12 bases map to TRBD2. Germline trimming cut 6 bases from V and 0 bases from J; bases unmatched to any gene: 9. CDR3 length: 16 residues. Germline values: CDR1 SQVTM, CDR2 ANQGSEA. The CDR3: CSVLGLAGKSSYEQYF. CDR3 in DNA: TGCAGCGTCCTCGGACTAGCGGGGAAGAGCTCCTACGAGCAGTACTTC.

This clonotype was seen more than once but under ten times. The chain is built from TRBV4-1 and TRBJ2-7; 9 nucleotides agree with TRBD1. After removal of 2 bases from V and 5 bases from J, the junction contained 7 bases not matched to a gene. In germline, CDR1 is MGHRA, CDR2 YSYEKL. The CDR3 totals 15 residues. Here the CDR3 reads CASSQTDRGFHEQYF. The CDR3 DNA follows: TGCGCCAGCAGCCAAACGGACAGGGGATTCCACGAGCAGTACTTC.

The genes are TRBV19 and TRBJ2-1; TRBD2 agrees at 11 bases. Unmatched junction bases numbered 14, after V lost 7 bases and J lost 3 bases. This CDR3 is 18 amino acids long. Per the germline V gene, CDR1 is LNHDA and CDR2 is SQIVND (reference sequence). CDR3 protein: CASTTSGGSPLIYNEQFF. CDR3 sequence (DNA): TGTGCCAGTACTACTAGCGGGGGTTCCCCCCTCATCTACAATGAGCAGTTCTTC.

The chain couples TRBV29-1 to TRBJ2-1, with 7 bases fitting TRBD1. V lost 6 bases to trimming and J lost 1 base; unmatched junction nucleotides: 6. CDR1 and CDR2 (germline): SQVTM, ANQGSEA. The CDR3 is 14 residues long. This CDR3 reads CSVVDRDSYNEQFF. Written as DNA, the CDR3 is TGCAGCGTCGTTGACAGGGATTCCTACAATGAGCAGTTCTTC.

CDR3 sequence (DNA): TGTGCCACCAGCAGAGAAGTCGAGTCCGGGCACAATGAGCAGTTCTTC. This translates into CATSREVESGHNEQFF. The genes are TRBV15 and TRBJ2-1; the D is unclear. The CDR3 runs to 16 residues. Trimming took 0 bases from V and 5 from J, leaving 14 bases between them. Germline values: CDR1 LNHNV, CDR2 YYDKDF (reference sequence).

The chain uses TRBV10-1 and TRBJ2-1, with 9 bases aligning to TRBD2. The J segment lost 3 bases and the V segment lost 2 bases, leaving 5 bases of the junction unmatched. Germline CDR1 and CDR2: WNHNN and SYGVQD (reference sequence). This CDR3 has 16 residues. CDR3 amino acids: CASSEIAGERYNEQFF. Written as DNA, the CDR3 is TGCGCCAGCAGTGAGATAGCGGGGGAGCGCTACAATGAGCAGTTCTTC.

V and J are TRBV9 and TRBJ2-7; no clear D gene. The V end was cut by 0 bases, the J end by 2 bases, with 6 bases between. This CDR3 spans 13 amino acids. Per germline, CDR1 SGDLS and CDR2 YYNGEE. The CDR3 DNA is TGTGCCAGCAGCGTAGACGTAGCCTACGAGCAGTACTTC. This encodes CASSVDVAYEQYF.

In this sample, this clonotype turned up a few times. V usage is TRBV5-1 and J usage is TRBJ2-6; D remains ambiguous. Germline-derived CDR1 and CDR2 are SGHRS and YFSETQ. The V end was cut by 5 bases, the J end by 4 bases, with 13 bases between. This CDR3 comprises 15 residues. CDR3 nucleotides: TGCGCCAGCAGACTTGCGAGTATCGGGGCCAACGTCCTGACTTTC. Amino acid sequence: CASRLASIGANVLTF.

This clonotype was seen a few times. J is TRBJ2-3 and V is TRBV7-6; 8 positions agree with TRBD2. V was pared by 6 bases and J by 2 bases, with 10 bases of the junction left unmatched. The CDR3 has 16 amino acids. The germline gives CDR1 SGHVS, CDR2 FNYEAQ. The CDR3 coding sequence is TGTGCCAGCAGACCCGGGGGTAGCGGGGACACAGATACGCAGTATTTT. Translated: CASRPGGSGDTDTQYF.

CDR3 protein: CASSPGAYLTDTQYF. Written as DNA, the CDR3 is TGTGCCAGCAGCCCAGGTGCCTACCTCACAGATACGCAGTATTTT. The rearrangement links TRBV9 to TRBJ2-3; unclear D gene. Trimming left V 4 bases short and J 2 bases short, with 14 bases between. CDR3 length: 15 amino acids. Germline V gene lookup returns CDR1 SGDLS and CDR2 YYNGEE.

With respect to this clonotype: At one end, the junction sequence differs from germline, possibly due to a read error. The chain carries TRBV2 and TRBJ2-5, with 8 bases identical to TRBD1. The germline gives CDR1 SNHLY, CDR2 FYNNEI. This CDR3 contains 13 residues. CDR3 nucleotide sequence: TGTGCCAGCCTGGGCCTGACAGGGGAGAACCAGTACTTC. This sequence encodes CASLGLTGENQYF. Full variable domain (remainder filled in from reference TRBV2 and TRBJ2-5): EPEVTQTPSHQVTQMGQEVILRCVPISNHLYFYWYRQILGQKVEFLVSFYNNEISEKSEIFDDQFSVERPDGSNFTLKIRSTKLEDSAMYFCASLGLTGENQYFGPGTRLLVL.

The chain couples TRBV7-9 to TRBJ2-1, with a weak D call TRBD2 (6 bases). This CDR3 is built from 13 residues. V lost 5 bases, J lost 5 bases, and 10 bases lay in between. Germline V gene data show CDR1 as SEHNR and CDR2 as FQNEAQ (reference sequence). CDR3 amino acids: CASSRDWNNEQFF. In DNA, the CDR3 is TGTGCCAGCAGCCGGGACTGGAACAATGAGCAGTTCTTC.

The chain uses TRBV6-2 or TRBV6-3 and TRBJ2-7; the D gene is possibly TRBD2 (7 bases). The CDR3 extends over 20 amino acids. V was shortened by 6 bases and J by 0 bases, with 30 bases between the two germline ends. Germline loops: CDR1 MNHEY, CDR2 SVGEGT. The CDR3 protein is CASSWDSGAHGGFSSYEQYF. As DNA, the CDR3 is TGTGCCAGCAGCTGGGACTCGGGGGCGCACGGGGGGTTTAGCTCCTACGAGCAGTACTTC.

In its sample, this clonotype was seen a few times. The V and J genes are TRBV6-5 and TRBJ2-2; TRBD1 agrees at 7 bases. CDR1 and CDR2 (germline): MNHEY, SVGAGI. The CDR3 extends over 15 amino acids. J gave up 4 bases and V 3 bases, and 5 bases lay outside the gene matches. Written as DNA, the CDR3 is TGTGCCAGCAGTTATCGGACAGGATTCACCGGGGAGCTGTTTTTT. As protein: CASSYRTGFTGELFF.

This clonotype was found a few times. The CDR3 DNA follows: TGTGCCAGCATAGCGGACTACAGGGTTGATGACTACAATGAGCAGTTCTTC. This gives the protein CASIADYRVDDYNEQFF. This chain uses TRBV6-1 with TRBJ2-1; tentatively, D is TRBD1 or TRBD2 (6 bases each). The CDR3 covers 17 residues. V was shortened by 7 bases and J by 3 bases, with 22 bases between the two germline ends. Germline V gene data show CDR1 as MNHNS and CDR2 as SASEGT.

This clonotype was seen more than once but under ten times. The chain uses TRBV24-1 and TRBJ2-5, with 9 nucleotides matching TRBD2. The CDR3 totals 15 residues. J lost 5 bases, V lost 4 bases, and 7 bases had no gene match. From germline, CDR1 is KGHDR and CDR2 SFDVKD. The CDR3 DNA is TGTGCCACCAGTGAAGCGGGGGGTCCAGGGGAGACCCAGTACTTC. Protein sequence: CATSEAGGPGETQYF.

This clonotype turned up a few times. The V gene is TRBV7-8, the J gene TRBJ2-7, with D unclear. The V end lost 5 bases, the J end lost 2 bases, and 13 bases lay between the germline ends. The CDR3 spans 14 residues. Germline lookup yields CDR1 SGHVS and CDR2 FQNEAQ. The CDR3 DNA is TGTGCCAGCAGCAACTCCGGGCCTACCTACGAGCAGTACTTC. It encodes CASSNSGPTYEQYF.

This clonotype was seen a handful of times. The chain is built from TRBV7-9 and TRBJ2-3; 8 nucleotides line up with TRBD1. Unmatched junction bases numbered 7, after V lost 2 bases and J lost 6 bases. In germline, CDR1 is SEHNR, CDR2 FQNEAQ (reference sequence). The CDR3 sequence is 15 residues long. The CDR3 bases are TGTGCCAGCAGCTTACCCAGGGGGCTCGTCGATACGCAGTATTTT. The encoded protein is CASSLPRGLVDTQYF.

The rearrangement joins TRBV20-1 to TRBJ1-6; no clear D gene. The germline V gene encodes CDR1 DFQATT and CDR2 SNEGSKA (reference sequence). This CDR3 spans 11 amino acids. This CDR3 reads CSVTGDSPLHF. DNA for the CDR3: TGCAGCGTTACCGGGGATTCACCCCTCCACTTT.

This rearrangement joins TRBV12-3 or TRBV12-4 to TRBJ2-3, with 14 bases that match TRBD2. Unmatched junction bases numbered 1, after V lost 0 bases and J lost 2 bases. This CDR3 comprises 17 residues. The CDR3 is CASSLAGLAGDTDTQYF. As DNA, the CDR3 is TGTGCCAGCAGTTTAGCGGGACTAGCGGGGGACACAGATACGCAGTATTTT.